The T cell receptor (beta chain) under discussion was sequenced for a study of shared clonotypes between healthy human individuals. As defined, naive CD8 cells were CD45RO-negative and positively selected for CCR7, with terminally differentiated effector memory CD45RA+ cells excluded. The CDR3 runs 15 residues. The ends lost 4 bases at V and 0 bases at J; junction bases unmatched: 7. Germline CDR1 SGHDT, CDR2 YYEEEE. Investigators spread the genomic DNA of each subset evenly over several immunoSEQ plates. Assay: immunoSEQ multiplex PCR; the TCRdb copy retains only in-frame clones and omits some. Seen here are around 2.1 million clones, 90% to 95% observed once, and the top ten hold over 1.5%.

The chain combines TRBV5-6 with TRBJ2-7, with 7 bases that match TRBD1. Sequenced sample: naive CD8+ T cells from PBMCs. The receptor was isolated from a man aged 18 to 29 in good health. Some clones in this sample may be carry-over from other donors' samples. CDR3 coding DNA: TGTGCCAGCAGCCCAGGGACAGCCAACTCCTACGAGCAGTACTTC. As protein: CASSPGTANSYEQYF.